The entry that follows covers one T cell receptor beta chain sequence. The target antigen is unknown. The source of the sample is a study of shared clonotypes between healthy human individuals. Study-wide context: Per donor, three plates held CD4 naive cells, three held CD4 memory, two held CD8 naive and one held CD8 memory. Study conclusions and caveats: The diversity represented, both genetic and in exposure history, was limited by few donors.

CDR1 is LNHDA, CDR2 SQIVND, per germline (reference sequence). Trimming left V 6 bases short and J 4 bases short, with 13 bases between. CDR3 length equals 13 residues. The data were produced by immunoSEQ multiplex PCR, yet TCRdb's version contains in-frame clones alone and is incomplete. The sample holds roughly 2.4 million clones, around 95% seen once. This sequence joins TRBV19 and TRBJ2-7, with D hard to call. Sequencing was done on a sample of naive CD4+ T cells sorted from blood. The sample's subset: CD45RA+ positively selected. This receptor was taken from a man aged 18 to 29 in good health. The CDR3 nucleotides read TGTGCCAGTAGCCCGATGCCGTCTTACGAGCAGTACTTC. This codes for CASSPMPSYEQYF.